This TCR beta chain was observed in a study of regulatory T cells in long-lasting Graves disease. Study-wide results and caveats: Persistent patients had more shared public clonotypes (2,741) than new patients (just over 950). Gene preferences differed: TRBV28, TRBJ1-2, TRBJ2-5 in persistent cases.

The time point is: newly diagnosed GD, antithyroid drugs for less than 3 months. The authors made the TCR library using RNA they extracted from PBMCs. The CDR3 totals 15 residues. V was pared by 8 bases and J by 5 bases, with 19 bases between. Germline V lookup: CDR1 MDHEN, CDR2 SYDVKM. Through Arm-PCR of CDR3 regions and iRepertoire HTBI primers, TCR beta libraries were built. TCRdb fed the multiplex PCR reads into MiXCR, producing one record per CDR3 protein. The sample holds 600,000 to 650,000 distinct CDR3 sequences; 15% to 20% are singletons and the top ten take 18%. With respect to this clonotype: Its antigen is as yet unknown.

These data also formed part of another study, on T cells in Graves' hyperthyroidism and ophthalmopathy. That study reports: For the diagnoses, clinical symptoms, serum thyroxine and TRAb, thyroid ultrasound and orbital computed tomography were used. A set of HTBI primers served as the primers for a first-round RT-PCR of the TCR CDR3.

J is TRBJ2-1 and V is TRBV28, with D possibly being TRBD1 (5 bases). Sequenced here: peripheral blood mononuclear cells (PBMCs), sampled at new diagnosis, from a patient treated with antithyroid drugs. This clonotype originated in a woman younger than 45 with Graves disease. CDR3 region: CASPSAGSSNNEQFF. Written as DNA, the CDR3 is TGTGCCAGCCCCTCGGCAGGGTCGTCAAACAATGAGCAGTTCTTC.